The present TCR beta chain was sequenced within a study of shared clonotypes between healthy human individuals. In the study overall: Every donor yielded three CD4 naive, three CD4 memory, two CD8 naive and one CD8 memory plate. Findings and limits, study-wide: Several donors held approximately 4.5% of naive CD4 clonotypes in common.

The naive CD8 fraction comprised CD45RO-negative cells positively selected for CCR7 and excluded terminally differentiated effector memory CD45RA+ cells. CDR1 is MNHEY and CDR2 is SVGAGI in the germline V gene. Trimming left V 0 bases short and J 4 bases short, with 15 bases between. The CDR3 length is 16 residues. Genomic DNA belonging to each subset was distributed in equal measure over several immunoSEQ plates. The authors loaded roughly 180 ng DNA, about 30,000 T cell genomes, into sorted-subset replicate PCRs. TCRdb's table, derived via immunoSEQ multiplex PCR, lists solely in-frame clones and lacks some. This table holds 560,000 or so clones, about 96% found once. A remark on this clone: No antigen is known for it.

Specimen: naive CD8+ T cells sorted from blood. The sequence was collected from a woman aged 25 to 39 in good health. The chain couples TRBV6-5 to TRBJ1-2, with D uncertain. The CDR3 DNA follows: TGTGCCAGCAGTTACTCGATATTGTCCGGTCCCTATGGCTACACCTTC. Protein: CASSYSILSGPYGYTF.